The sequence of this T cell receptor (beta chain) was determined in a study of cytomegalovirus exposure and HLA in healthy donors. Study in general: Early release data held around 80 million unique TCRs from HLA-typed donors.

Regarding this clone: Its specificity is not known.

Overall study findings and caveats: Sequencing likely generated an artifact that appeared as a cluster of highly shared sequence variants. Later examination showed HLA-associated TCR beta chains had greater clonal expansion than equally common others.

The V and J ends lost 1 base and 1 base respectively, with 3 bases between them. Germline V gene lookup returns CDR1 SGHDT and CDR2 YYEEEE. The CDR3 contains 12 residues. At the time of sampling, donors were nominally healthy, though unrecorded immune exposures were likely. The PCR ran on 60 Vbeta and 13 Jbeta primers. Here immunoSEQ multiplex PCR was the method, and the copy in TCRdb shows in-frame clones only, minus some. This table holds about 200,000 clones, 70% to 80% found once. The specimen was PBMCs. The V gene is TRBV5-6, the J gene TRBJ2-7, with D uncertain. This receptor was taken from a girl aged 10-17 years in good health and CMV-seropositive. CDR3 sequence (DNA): TGTGCCAGCAGCTTGTCATCCTACGAGCAGTACTTC. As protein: CASSLSSYEQYF. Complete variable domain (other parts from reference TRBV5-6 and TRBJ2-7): DAGVTQSPTHLIKTRGQQVTLRCSPKSGHDTVSWYQQALGQGPQFIFQYYEEEERQRGNFPDRFSGHQFPNYSSELNVNALLLGDSALYLCASSLSSYEQYFGPGTRLTVT.